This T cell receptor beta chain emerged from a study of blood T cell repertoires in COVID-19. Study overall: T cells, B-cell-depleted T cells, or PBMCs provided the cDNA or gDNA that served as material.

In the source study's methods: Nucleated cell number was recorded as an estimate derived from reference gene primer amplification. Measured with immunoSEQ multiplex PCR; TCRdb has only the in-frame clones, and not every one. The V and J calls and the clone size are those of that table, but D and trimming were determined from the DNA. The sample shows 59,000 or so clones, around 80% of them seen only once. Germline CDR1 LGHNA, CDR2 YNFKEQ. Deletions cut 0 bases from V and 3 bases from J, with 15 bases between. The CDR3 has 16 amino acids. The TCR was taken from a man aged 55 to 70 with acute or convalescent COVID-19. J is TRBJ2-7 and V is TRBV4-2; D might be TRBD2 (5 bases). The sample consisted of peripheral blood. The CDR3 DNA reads TGTGCCAGCAGCCAAGATGAGGGTAGCGCTTACTACGAGCAGTACTTC. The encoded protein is CASSQDEGSAYYEQYF.